Listed here are 12 T cell receptor beta chains from one sample, sequenced in a study of beta chain features in type 1 diabetes (dated 2018 in TCRdb). Library preparation employed the immunoSEQ multiplex PCR assay. The entire amount of isolated RNA was reverse transcribed using the High Capacity cDNA Reverse Transcription Kit, so the sequenced TCRB transcripts were expressed ones. Imported from immuneACCESS, the table was reduced by TCRdb to in-frame sequences with V and J called. These copies leave out some clones; in studies compared against another copy, an unresolved V gene accounts for under half, and the cause of the remainder is not known. This sample comprises around 240,000 clones, around 9.6% of them detected only once. The ten largest clones capture just under 0.035% of the sample. Specimen: naive CD4+ T cells from blood. Read against the paper, the sample's cell subset or site label means: true naive CD4+ T cells. These receptors came from a woman aged 18-35 years in good health.

The CDR3 sequence: CASSLAAGGPPNTGELFF. DNA of the CDR3: TGTGCCAGCAGCTTAGCTGCGGGAGGGCCCCCGAACACCGGGGAGCTGTTTTTT. The V gene is TRBV7-6, the J gene TRBJ2-2, with TRBD2 matching over 9 bases. The CDR3 loop spans 18 amino acids. Germline CDR1 reads SGHVS; CDR2 reads FNYEAQ. The ends lost 0 bases at V and 0 bases at J; junction bases unmatched: 5.

V and J are TRBV7-9 and TRBJ1-4; tentatively, D is TRBD1 (6 bases). The CDR3 has 17 residues. V was pared by 5 bases and J by 0 bases, with 16 bases between. Germline V gene sequence: CDR1 SEHNR, CDR2 FQNEAQ (reference sequence). The chain's CDR3 is CASSGYRESATNEKLFF. The CDR3 DNA is TGTGCCAGCAGCGGCTACAGGGAATCCGCAACTAATGAAAAACTGTTTTTT.

This clone was observed a handful of times. This chain connects TRBV28 to TRBJ2-1, with D possibly matching TRBD1 (6 bases). The CDR3 runs 18 residues. The V and J ends lost 6 bases and 0 bases respectively, with 21 bases between them. CDR1 MDHEN and CDR2 SYDVKM come from the germline V gene. The CDR3 loop reads CASSPSGRRGSSYNEQFF. CDR3 in DNA: TGTGCCAGCAGCCCTTCCGGCCGCAGGGGTAGCTCCTACAATGAGCAGTTCTTC. Variable domain in full (rest from reference TRBV28 and TRBJ2-1): DVKVTQSSRYLVKRTGEKVFLECVQDMDHENMFWYRQDPGLGLRLIYFSYDVKMKEKGDIPEGYSVSREKKERFSLILESASTNQTSMYLCASSPSGRRGSSYNEQFFGPGTRLTVL.

The gene calls are TRBV6-5 and TRBJ2-7; perhaps TRBD2 as D (5 bases). Germline V gene lookup returns CDR1 MNHEY and CDR2 SVGAGI. The V end lost 1 base, the J end lost 0 bases, and 10 bases lay between the germline ends. CDR3 length: 15 residues. DNA for the CDR3: TGTGCCAGCAGTTACTTTCATGGAGGCTCCTACGAGCAGTACTTC. This translates into CASSYFHGGSYEQYF.

This clone was observed many times. The rearrangement links TRBV15 to TRBJ1-5; TRBD1 agrees at 8 bases. In germline, CDR1 is LNHNV, CDR2 YYDKDF (reference sequence). The CDR3 length is 16 residues. V was pared by 1 base and J by 6 bases, with 8 bases of the junction left unmatched. This CDR3 is CATSRATGAFGQPQHF. The CDR3 DNA is TGTGCCACCAGCAGAGCGACAGGGGCTTTTGGTCAGCCCCAGCATTTT.

J is TRBJ2-1 and V is TRBV30; no clear D gene. CDR3 length: 14 amino acids. Germline loops: CDR1 GTSNPN, CDR2 SVGIG (reference sequence). Trimming cost V 3 bases and J 4 bases, with 13 bases left between them. In DNA form, the CDR3 reads TGTGCCTGGAGGTGGAGCTCTCGGTACAATGAGCAGTTCTTC. This encodes CAWRWSSRYNEQFF.

This clone has more than one count but fewer than ten. V and J are TRBV29-1 and TRBJ1-1; the D gene is possibly TRBD1 (6 bases). The CDR3 is made up of 14 amino acids. Deletions cut 6 bases from V and 6 bases from J, with 20 bases between. Germline lookup yields CDR1 SQVTM and CDR2 ANQGSEA. This chain's CDR3 is CSVHPLQGYAEAFF. In nucleotides, the CDR3 is TGCAGCGTCCACCCCCTCCAGGGGTACGCTGAAGCTTTCTTT. The full variable domain, rest sourced from reference TRBV29-1 and TRBJ1-1, is SAVISQKPSRDICQRGTSLTIQCQVDSQVTMMFWYRQQPGQSLTLIATANQGSEATYESGFVIDKFPISRPNLTFSTLTVSNMSPEDSSIYLCSVHPLQGYAEAFFGQGTRLTVV.

As to this clone: Other DNA sequences in the same sample also yield this CDR3. The chain joins TRBV5-4 to TRBJ1-6; 9 positions match TRBD1. With V trimmed by 0 bases and J by 9 bases, 4 bases remained unmatched. This CDR3 comprises 15 residues. Germline CDR1 and CDR2: SGHNT and YYREEE (reference sequence). The CDR3 spells CASSLGTGVGSPLHF. CDR3 in DNA: TGTGCCAGCAGCTTGGGGACAGGGGTAGGTTCACCCCTCCACTTT.

The V gene is TRBV5-5, the J gene TRBJ2-1, with 10 bases lining up with TRBD2. The CDR3 loop spans 16 amino acids. CDR1 and CDR2 (germline): SGHKS, YYEKEE (reference sequence). The J segment lost 4 bases and the V segment lost 4 bases, leaving 8 bases of the junction unmatched. This CDR3 reads CASSDQLAGLYNEQFF. In DNA, the CDR3 is TGTGCCAGCAGCGACCAACTAGCGGGGCTTTACAATGAGCAGTTCTTC.

The chain joins TRBV7-2 to TRBJ1-6; 8 bases match TRBD1. The CDR3 consists of 13 residues. Germline CDR1 reads SGHTA; CDR2 reads FQGNSA. V trimming: 8 bases; J trimming: 8 bases; junction bases outside the gene matches: 5. CDR3 in amino acids: CASRTGLDSPLHF. CDR3 DNA sequence: TGTGCCAGCCGGACAGGGTTGGATTCACCCCTCCACTTT. The full variable domain, in which reference TRBV7-2 and TRBJ1-6 provide the parts outside the CDR3, is GAGVSQSPSNKVTEKGKDVELRCDPISGHTALYWYRQSLGQGLEFLIYFQGNSAPDKSGLPSDRFSAERTGGSVSTLTIQRTQQEDSAVYLCASRTGLDSPLHFGNGTRLTVT.

Here the CDR3 DNA reads TGCAGTGCTACTAGCAGGAATGAGCAGTTCTTC. Residues: CSATSRNEQFF. The rearrangement uses TRBV20-1 and TRBJ2-1; D possibly corresponds to TRBD2 (5 bases). Germline CDR1 reads DFQATT; CDR2 reads SNEGSKA (reference sequence). Between the trimmed V and J ends, which lost 4 bases and 7 bases, there was a span of 8 bases. This CDR3 has 11 amino acids.

This clone was seen ten or more times. This chain joins TRBV19 and TRBJ2-6; D is ambiguous. The CDR3 has 15 residues. Germline assignment: CDR1 LNHDA and CDR2 SQIVND (reference sequence). The ends were cut back, 6 bases at V and 1 base at J, with 10 bases in the middle. CDR3 residues: CASSPLRSGANVLTF. The CDR3 DNA reads as TGTGCCAGTAGCCCCCTCAGGTCTGGGGCCAACGTCCTGACTTTC.